The next 10 T cell receptor beta chains were all read from a single sample in a study of cytomegalovirus exposure and HLA in healthy donors. PCR primers comprised 60 Vbeta and 13 Jbeta primers. This table comes from immunoSEQ multiplex PCR, and its TCRdb copy is limited to in-frame clones, with some not included. The sample contains some 150,000 clones, roughly 80% of which appear only once. Sequencing input: PBMCs. The receptors stem from a middle-aged man in good health and CMV-seronegative.

This sequence joins TRBV4-1 and TRBJ2-3; D is possibly TRBD2 (7 bases). V shed 1 base and J shed 1 base, with 12 bases lying between them. The germline V gene encodes CDR1 MGHRA and CDR2 YSYEKL. The CDR3 runs to 16 residues. The CDR3 region is CASSQGGGAGTDTQYF. In nucleotides, the CDR3 is TGCGCCAGCAGCCAAGGTGGGGGGGCAGGCACAGATACGCAGTATTTT.

This sequence joins TRBV6-5 and TRBJ1-1; D perhaps matches TRBD1 (5 bases). Deletions cut 6 bases from V and 8 bases from J, with 10 bases between. The CDR3 totals 11 residues. Germline V CDR1 and CDR2: MNHEY, SVGAGI. CDR3 protein: CASRFGGEAFF. The CDR3 DNA is TGTGCCAGCAGATTCGGGGGGGAAGCTTTCTTT.

This clone was seen a handful of times. The chain has TRBV11-1 and TRBJ2-7, with D hard to call. CDR3 length: 12 amino acids. Germline lookup yields CDR1 SGHAT and CDR2 FQDESV (reference sequence). V was trimmed by 1 base and J by 6 bases, leaving 7 bases between them. As DNA, the CDR3 is TGTGCCAGCAGCTTAGAGCCCTCCGAGCAGTACTTC. As protein: CASSLEPSEQYF.

The chain recombines TRBV7-6 with TRBJ1-5, with TRBD1 matching 10 bases. Germline assignment: CDR1 SGHVS and CDR2 FNYEAQ. This CDR3 is 17 amino acids long. The J segment lost 7 bases and the V segment lost 3 bases, leaving 12 bases of the junction unmatched. As DNA, the CDR3 is TGTGCCAGCAGCTTCACGCCGGGACAGGGGTCGGAACAGCCCCAGCATTTT. Its translation: CASSFTPGQGSEQPQHF.

CDR3 bases: TGTGCCAGCAGCCCCAGTAACGCGGGACAGAGTAAAAACATTCAGTACTTC. It codes for CASSPSNAGQSKNIQYF. The V and J genes are TRBV7-9 and TRBJ2-4; TRBD1 might be the D (7 bases). There are 17 residues in the CDR3. Germline values: CDR1 SEHNR, CDR2 FQNEAQ (reference sequence). V lost 5 bases, J lost 4 bases, and 21 bases lay in between.

The CDR3 reads CASSAYPGTVGDYTF. CDR3 sequence (DNA): TGTGCCAGCAGCGCGTACCCCGGGACAGTGGGTGACTACACCTTC. The chain carries TRBV9 and TRBJ1-2; 7 bases fit TRBD1. The CDR3 extends over 15 amino acids. The germline gives CDR1 SGDLS, CDR2 YYNGEE. V lost 3 bases, J lost 10 bases, and 15 bases stayed unmatched.

The V gene is TRBV2, the J gene TRBJ1-1; 9 bases match TRBD1. CDR1 SNHLY and CDR2 FYNNEI come from the germline V gene. This CDR3 comprises 14 residues. The junction had 5 bases not matched to a gene; V was cut back by 4 bases and J by 5 bases. The CDR3 spells CASSVTGGGTEAFF. The CDR3 region has the DNA TGTGCCAGCAGTGTTACAGGGGGCGGAACTGAAGCTTTCTTT. The full variable domain, with the rest looked up from reference TRBV2 and TRBJ1-1, is EPEVTQTPSHQVTQMGQEVILRCVPISNHLYFYWYRQILGQKVEFLVSFYNNEISEKSEIFDDQFSVERPDGSNFTLKIRSTKLEDSAMYFCASSVTGGGTEAFFGQGTRLTVV.

The chain joins TRBV5-4 to TRBJ1-5, with D unresolved. The CDR3 totals 14 residues. The germline V and J ends were trimmed by 3 bases and 3 bases, with 10 bases remaining between them. The V gene's germline CDR1 is SGHNT and CDR2 YYREEE (reference sequence). The CDR3: CASSSREHNQPQHF. The CDR3 nucleotides are TGTGCCAGCAGCTCCCGGGAACACAATCAGCCCCAGCATTTT. The variable domain in full, with the rest retrieved from reference TRBV5-4 and TRBJ1-5, is ETGVTQSPTHLIKTRGQQVTLRCSSQSGHNTVSWYQQALGQGPQFIFQYYREEENGRGNFPPRFSGLQFPNYSSELNVNALELDDSALYLCASSSREHNQPQHFGDGTRLSIL.

The chain recombines TRBV9 with TRBJ2-3; maybe TRBD1 (5 bases). V lost 0 bases to trimming and J lost 2 bases, with 10 bases between them. From germline, CDR1 is SGDLS and CDR2 YYNGEE. The CDR3 totals 15 residues. The CDR3 loop reads CASSVAGRLTDTQYF. The CDR3 DNA reads as TGTGCCAGCAGCGTAGCAGGGCGGCTCACAGATACGCAGTATTTT.

As for this clone: The same CDR3 is also encoded by other DNA sequences in this sample. The genes are TRBV4-3 and TRBJ1-1; D gene ambiguous. The V end lost 2 bases, the J end lost 7 bases, and 5 bases lay between the germline ends. This CDR3 is built from 11 residues. CDR1 LGHNA and CDR2 YSLEER come from the germline V gene. CDR3 sequence (DNA): TGCGCCAGCAGCCAAACGGGTGAAGCTTTCTTT. Amino acids: CASSQTGEAFF.